The 3 T cell receptor beta chains presented below share a single source sample, sequenced in a study of CD8 T cells in Susac syndrome. Reverse transcription used about 0.45 to 1 ug RNA and random hexamers. TCRdb reprocessed the immunoSEQ multiplex PCR reads via MiXCR and lists one record per CDR3 protein. The sample lists 200,000 or so distinct CDR3 sequences, approximately 94% occurring once. The specimen sequenced was CD4+ T cells from PBMCs. The source is a human donor with multiple sclerosis.

The chain combines TRBV5-6 with TRBJ2-2; 8 bases align to TRBD1. V gave up 10 bases and J gave up 6 bases; unmatched junction bases: 8. Germline-derived CDR1 and CDR2 are SGHDT and YYEEEE. The CDR3 runs to 13 residues. The CDR3 DNA sequence: TGTGCCGGCGGACAGGGAGGATCCGGGGAGCTGTTTTTT. Its translation: CAGGQGGSGELFF.

This chain uses TRBV5-4 with TRBJ2-3; D possibly matches TRBD1 or TRBD2 (5 bases each). The V end lost 4 bases, the J end lost 6 bases, and 15 bases lay between the germline ends. CDR3 size: 14 residues. Germline-derived CDR1 and CDR2 are SGHNT and YYREEE (reference sequence). The CDR3 reads CASSDMSGADTQYF. The CDR3 DNA sequence: TGTGCCAGCAGCGATATGTCCGGGGCGGATACGCAGTATTTT. Supplemented by reference TRBV5-4 and TRBJ2-3, the full variable domain reads ETGVTQSPTHLIKTRGQQVTLRCSSQSGHNTVSWYQQALGQGPQFIFQYYREEENGRGNFPPRFSGLQFPNYSSELNVNALELDDSALYLCASSDMSGADTQYFGPGTRLTVL.

The chain uses TRBV7-9 and TRBJ2-5, with 9 bases that match TRBD1. The length of the CDR3 is 15 residues. Germline trimming cut 5 bases from V and 1 base from J; bases unmatched to any gene: 5. Germline assignment: CDR1 SEHNR and CDR2 FQNEAQ (reference sequence). CDR3 nucleotide sequence: TGTGCCAGCAGCCCCCGGACAGGGGCCCAAGAGACCCAGTACTTC. Translating it yields CASSPRTGAQETQYF.